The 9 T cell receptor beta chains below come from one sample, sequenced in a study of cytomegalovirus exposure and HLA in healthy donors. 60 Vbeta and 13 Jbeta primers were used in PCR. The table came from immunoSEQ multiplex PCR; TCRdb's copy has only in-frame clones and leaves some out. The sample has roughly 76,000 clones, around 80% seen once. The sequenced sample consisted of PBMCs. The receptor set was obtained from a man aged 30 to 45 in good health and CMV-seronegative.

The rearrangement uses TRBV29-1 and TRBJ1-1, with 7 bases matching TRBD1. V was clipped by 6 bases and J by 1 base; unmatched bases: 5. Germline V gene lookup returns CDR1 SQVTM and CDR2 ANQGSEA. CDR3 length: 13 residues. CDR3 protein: CSVRTGPNTEAFF. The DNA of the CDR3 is TGCAGCGTGCGGACAGGTCCGAACACTGAAGCTTTCTTT.

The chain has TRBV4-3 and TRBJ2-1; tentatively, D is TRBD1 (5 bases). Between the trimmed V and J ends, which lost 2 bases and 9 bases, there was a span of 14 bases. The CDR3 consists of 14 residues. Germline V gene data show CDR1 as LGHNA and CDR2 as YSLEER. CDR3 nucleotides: TGCGCCAGCAGCCAACCGTCCGCAAGGGGTGAGCAGTTCTTC. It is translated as CASSQPSARGEQFF.

The DNA of the CDR3 is TGTGCCAGCTCACCACCTGTCGGGACTAAAAATGAGCAGTTCTTC. It is translated as CASSPPVGTKNEQFF. The gene calls are TRBV18 and TRBJ2-1, with 7 bases that match TRBD2. V dropped 0 bases and J dropped 7; count of bases not matched to a gene: 6. Germline CDR1 is KGHSH and CDR2 is LQKENI. The CDR3 length is 15 residues.

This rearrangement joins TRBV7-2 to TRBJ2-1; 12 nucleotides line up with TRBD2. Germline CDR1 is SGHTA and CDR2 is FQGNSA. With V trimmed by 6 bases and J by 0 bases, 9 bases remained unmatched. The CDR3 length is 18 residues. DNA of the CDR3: TGTGCCAGCAGTCTAGCGGGAGGGAAATCGAGCTCCTACAATGAGCAGTTCTTC. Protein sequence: CASSLAGGKSSSYNEQFF.

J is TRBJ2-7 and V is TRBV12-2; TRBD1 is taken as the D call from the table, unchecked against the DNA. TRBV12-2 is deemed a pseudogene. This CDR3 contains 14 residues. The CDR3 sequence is CASVNRDNSYEQYF. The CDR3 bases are TGTGCAAGCGTCAACCGGGACAACTCCTACGAGCAGTACTTC.

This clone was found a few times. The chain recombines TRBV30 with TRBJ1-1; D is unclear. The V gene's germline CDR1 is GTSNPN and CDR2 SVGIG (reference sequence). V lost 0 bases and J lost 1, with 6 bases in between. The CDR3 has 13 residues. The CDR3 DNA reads TGTGCCTGGAGTGTACGGGAGAACACTGAAGCTTTCTTT. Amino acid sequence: CAWSVRENTEAFF.

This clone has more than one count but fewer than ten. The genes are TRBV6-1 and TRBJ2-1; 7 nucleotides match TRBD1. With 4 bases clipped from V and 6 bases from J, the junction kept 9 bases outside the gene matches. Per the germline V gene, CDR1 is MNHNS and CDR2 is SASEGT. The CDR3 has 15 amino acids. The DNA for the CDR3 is TGTGCCAGCAGTGCCCGACAGGGCGTCGTCAATGAGCAGTTCTTC. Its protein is CASSARQGVVNEQFF.

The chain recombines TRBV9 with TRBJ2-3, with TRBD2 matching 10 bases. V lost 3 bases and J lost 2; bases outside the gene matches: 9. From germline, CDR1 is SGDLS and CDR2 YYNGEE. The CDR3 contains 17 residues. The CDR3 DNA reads TGTGCCAGCAGCGCCCGAAATGGACTAGCGGACACAGATACGCAGTATTTT. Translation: CASSARNGLADTDTQYF.

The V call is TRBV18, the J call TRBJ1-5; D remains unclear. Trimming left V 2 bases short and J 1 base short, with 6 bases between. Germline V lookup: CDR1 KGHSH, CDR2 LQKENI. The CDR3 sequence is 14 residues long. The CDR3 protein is CASSPSQSNQPQHF. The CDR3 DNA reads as TGTGCCAGCTCACCAAGCCAAAGCAATCAGCCCCAGCATTTT.